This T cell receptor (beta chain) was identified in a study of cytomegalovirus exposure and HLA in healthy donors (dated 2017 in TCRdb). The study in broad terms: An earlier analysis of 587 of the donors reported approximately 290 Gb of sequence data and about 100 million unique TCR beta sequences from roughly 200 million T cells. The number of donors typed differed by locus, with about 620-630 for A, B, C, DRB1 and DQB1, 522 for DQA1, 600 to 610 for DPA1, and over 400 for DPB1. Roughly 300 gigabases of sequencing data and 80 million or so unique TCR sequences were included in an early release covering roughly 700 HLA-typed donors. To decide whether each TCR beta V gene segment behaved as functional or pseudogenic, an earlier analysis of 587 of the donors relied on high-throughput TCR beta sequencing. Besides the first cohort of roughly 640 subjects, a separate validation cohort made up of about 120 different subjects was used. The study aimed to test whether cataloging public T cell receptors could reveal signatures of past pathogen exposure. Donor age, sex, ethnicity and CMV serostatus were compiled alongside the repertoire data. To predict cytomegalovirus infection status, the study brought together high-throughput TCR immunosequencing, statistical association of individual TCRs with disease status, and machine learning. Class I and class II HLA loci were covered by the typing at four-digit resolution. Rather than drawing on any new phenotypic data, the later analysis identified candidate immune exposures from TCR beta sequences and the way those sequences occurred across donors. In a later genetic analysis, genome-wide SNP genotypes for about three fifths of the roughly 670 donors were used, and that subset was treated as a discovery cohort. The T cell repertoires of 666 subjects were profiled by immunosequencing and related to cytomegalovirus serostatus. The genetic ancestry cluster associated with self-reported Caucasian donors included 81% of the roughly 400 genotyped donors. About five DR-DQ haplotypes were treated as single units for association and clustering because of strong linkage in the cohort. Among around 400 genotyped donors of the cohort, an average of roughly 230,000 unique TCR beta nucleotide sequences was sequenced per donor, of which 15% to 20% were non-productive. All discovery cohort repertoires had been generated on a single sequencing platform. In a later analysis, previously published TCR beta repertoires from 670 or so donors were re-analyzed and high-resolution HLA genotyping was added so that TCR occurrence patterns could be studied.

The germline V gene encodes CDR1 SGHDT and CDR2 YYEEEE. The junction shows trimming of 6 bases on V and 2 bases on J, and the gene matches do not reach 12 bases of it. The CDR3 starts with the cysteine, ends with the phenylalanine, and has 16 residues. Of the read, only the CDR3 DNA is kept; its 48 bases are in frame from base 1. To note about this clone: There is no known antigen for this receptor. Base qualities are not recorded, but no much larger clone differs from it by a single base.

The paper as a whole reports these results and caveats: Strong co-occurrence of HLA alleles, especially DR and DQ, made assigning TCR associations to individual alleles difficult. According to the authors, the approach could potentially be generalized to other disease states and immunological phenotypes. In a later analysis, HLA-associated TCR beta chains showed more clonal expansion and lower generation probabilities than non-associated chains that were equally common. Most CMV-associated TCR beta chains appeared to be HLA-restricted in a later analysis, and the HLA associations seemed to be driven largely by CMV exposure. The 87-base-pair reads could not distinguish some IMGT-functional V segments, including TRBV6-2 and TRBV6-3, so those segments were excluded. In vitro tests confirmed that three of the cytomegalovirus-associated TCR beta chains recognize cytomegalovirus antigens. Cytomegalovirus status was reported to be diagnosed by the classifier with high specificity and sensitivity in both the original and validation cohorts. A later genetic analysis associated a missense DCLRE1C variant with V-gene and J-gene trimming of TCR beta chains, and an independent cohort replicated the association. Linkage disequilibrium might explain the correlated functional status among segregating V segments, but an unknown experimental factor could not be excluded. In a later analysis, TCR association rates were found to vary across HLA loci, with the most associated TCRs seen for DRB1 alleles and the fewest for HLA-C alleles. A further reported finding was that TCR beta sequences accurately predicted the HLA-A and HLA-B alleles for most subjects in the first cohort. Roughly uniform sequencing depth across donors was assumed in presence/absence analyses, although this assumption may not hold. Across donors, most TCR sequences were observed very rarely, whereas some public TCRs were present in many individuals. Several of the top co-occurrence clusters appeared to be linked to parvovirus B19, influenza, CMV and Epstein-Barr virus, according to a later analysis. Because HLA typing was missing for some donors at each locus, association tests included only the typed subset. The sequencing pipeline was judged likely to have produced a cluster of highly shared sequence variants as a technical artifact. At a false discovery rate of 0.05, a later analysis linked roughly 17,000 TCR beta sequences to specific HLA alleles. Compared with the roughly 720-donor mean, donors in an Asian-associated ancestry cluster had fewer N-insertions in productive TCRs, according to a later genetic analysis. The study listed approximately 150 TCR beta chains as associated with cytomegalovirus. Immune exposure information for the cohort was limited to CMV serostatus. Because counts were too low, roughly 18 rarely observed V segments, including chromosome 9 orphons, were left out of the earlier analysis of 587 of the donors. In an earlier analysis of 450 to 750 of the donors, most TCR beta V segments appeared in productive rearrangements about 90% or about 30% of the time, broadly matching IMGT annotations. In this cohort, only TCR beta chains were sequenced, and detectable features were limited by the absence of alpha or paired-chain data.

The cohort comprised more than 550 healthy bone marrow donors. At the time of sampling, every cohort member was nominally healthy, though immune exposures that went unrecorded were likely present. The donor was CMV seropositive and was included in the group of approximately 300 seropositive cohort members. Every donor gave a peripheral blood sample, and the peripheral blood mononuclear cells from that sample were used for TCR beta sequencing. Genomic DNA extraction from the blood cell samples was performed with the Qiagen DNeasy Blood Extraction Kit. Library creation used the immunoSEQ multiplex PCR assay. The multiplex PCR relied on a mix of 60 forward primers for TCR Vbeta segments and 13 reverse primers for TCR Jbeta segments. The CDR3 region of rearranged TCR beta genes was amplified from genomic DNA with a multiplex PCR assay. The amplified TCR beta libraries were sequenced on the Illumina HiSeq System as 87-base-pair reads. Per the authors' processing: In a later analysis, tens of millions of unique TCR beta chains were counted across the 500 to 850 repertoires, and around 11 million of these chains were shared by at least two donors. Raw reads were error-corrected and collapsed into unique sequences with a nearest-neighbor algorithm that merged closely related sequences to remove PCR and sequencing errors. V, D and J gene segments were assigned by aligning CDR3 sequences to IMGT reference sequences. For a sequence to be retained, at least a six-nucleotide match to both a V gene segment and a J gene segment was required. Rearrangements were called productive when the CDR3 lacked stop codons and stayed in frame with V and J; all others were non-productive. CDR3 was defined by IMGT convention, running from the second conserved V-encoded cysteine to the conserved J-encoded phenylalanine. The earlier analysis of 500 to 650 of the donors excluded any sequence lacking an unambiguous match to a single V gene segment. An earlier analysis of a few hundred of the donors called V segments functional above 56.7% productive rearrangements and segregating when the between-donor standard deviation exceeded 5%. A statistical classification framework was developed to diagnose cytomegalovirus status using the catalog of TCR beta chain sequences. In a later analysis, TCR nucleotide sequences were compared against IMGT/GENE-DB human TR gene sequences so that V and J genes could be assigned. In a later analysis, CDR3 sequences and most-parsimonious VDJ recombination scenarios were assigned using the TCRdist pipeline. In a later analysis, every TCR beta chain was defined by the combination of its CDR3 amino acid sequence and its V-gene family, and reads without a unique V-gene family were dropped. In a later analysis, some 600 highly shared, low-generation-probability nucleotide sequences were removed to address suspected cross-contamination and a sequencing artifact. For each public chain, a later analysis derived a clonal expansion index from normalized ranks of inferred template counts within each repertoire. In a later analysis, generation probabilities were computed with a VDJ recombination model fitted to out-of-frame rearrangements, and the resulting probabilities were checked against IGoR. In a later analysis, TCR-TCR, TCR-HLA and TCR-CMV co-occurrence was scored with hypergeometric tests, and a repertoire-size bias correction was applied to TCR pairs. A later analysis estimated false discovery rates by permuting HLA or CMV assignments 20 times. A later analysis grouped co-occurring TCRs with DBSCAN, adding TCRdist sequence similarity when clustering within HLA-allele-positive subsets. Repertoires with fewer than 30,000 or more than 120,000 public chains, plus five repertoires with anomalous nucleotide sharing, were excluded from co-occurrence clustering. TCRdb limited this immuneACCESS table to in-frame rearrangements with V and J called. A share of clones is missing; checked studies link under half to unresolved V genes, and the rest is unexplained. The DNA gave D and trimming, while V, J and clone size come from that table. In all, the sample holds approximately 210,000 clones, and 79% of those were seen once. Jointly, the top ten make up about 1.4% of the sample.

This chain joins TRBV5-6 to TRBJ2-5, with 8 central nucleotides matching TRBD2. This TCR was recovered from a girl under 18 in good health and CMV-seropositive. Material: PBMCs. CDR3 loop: CASTSPAAGVQETQYF. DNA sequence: TGTGCCAGCACATCGCCCGCAGCGGGGGTACAAGAGACCCAGTACTTC.